This TCR beta chain was recorded in a study of post-analysis software for immune sequencing data. Study overall: The patients showed relapsing-remitting, secondary progressive and progressive-relapsing multiple sclerosis courses.

Regarding the study as a whole: A handful of TRBV segments appeared more often in patients than in controls, and TRBV5-6, TRBV5-1 and TRBV20-1 were among these. Under F measure analysis, samples from one preparation batch co-clustered strongly.

With regard to this clonotype: What it binds is unknown.

Per the germline V gene, CDR1 is SGHVS and CDR2 is FNYEAQ. This CDR3 contains 16 residues. Libraries were made from TCR beta cDNA, and they carried unique molecular identifiers. TCRdb redid the calling of the PCR reads with MiXCR, one entry per CDR3 protein. The profile shows about 400,000 distinct CDR3 sequences, approximately 33% of them singletons. Sequencing was done on a sample of blood. This chain joins TRBV7-6 and TRBJ2-5; 15 positions match TRBD2. TRBJ2-7 matches the DNA end more closely, so the J call is doubtful. The sequence came from a girl aged 10 to 17 with multiple sclerosis. The CDR3 DNA reads as TGTGCCAGCAGCGCCCGCGGACTAGCGGGGGGGCGCGAGCAGTACTTC. Amino acids: CASSARGLAGGREQYF.